This TCR beta chain stems from a study of immune characterization of retroperitoneal liposarcoma. V was trimmed by 0 bases and J by 3 bases, leaving 12 bases between them. In germline, CDR1 is MNHEY, CDR2 SMNVEV (reference sequence). CDR3 length: 16 residues. From the PCR reads, TCRdb called clonotypes with MiXCR, one entry per CDR3 protein. The sample lists 15,000 or so distinct CDR3 sequences, 45% to 50% occurring once. The sample consisted of tumor tissue. The V gene is TRBV27, the J gene TRBJ2-1, with D possibly TRBD2 on 5 matching bases. The sequence was obtained from a female donor with retroperitoneal liposarcoma. The CDR3 here is CASSLSGSKLYNEQFF. CDR3 DNA: TGTGCCAGCAGTTTATCGGGGAGCAAACTCTACAATGAGCAGTTCTTC.